These T cell receptor beta chains were read from a single sample in a study of T cell responses to AZD1222 COVID-19 vaccine. Repertoires were generated with immunoSEQ multiplex PCR, while TCRdb's copy carries only in-frame clones and drops some. This table has nearly 110,000 clones, approximately 90% appearing once. Sequenced here: peripheral blood, sampled 28 days after the second AZD1222 dose. The receptors originated from an adult who received the AZD1222 COVID-19 vaccine. Each CDR3 is given with its conserved first and last residue. The D gene is left open where the match is weak. Size tells how often a clone was seen (once, few, many) or the class of an expanded clone, and some rows leave it out.

j_gene: TRBJ2-7; v_gene: TRBV29-1; d_gene: -; abundance: once; CDR3aa: CSGKIGQSEQYF; CDR3nt: TGCAGCGGCAAGATCGGACAGTCCGAGCAGTACTTC
j_gene: TRBJ2-5; v_gene: TRBV19; d_gene: TRBD2; abundance: -; CDR3aa: CASSMGDPGGQETQYF; CDR3nt: TGTGCCAGTAGTATGGGGGACCCGGGAGGCCAAGAGACCCAGTACTTC
j_gene: TRBJ2-1; v_gene: TRBV18; d_gene: TRBD2; abundance: -; CDR3aa: CASSPGLAGGRTDYNEQFF; CDR3nt: TGTGCCAGCTCACCGGGACTAGCGGGGGGCCGAACCGACTACAATGAGCAGTTCTTC
j_gene: TRBJ2-2; v_gene: TRBV4-2; d_gene: -; abundance: -; CDR3aa: CASSQDRGAGELFF; CDR3nt: TGTGCCAGCAGCCAAGATAGAGGGGCCGGGGAGCTGTTTTTT
j_gene: TRBJ2-1; v_gene: TRBV3-1/TRBV3-2; d_gene: -; abundance: -; CDR3aa: CASSPPRTATYNEQFF; CDR3nt: TGTGCCAGCAGCCCGCCCCGGACTGCGACCTACAATGAGCAGTTCTTC
j_gene: TRBJ1-1; v_gene: TRBV5-5; d_gene: TRBD1; abundance: -; CDR3aa: CASSGGTGGLNTEAFF; CDR3nt: TGTGCCAGCAGCGGGGGGACAGGGGGCTTGAACACTGAAGCTTTCTTT
j_gene: TRBJ1-5; v_gene: TRBV9; d_gene: -; abundance: -; CDR3aa: CASSARTERYYSNQPQHF; CDR3nt: TGTGCCAGCAGCGCCAGGACAGAGCGTTATTATAGCAATCAGCCCCAGCATTTT
j_gene: TRBJ1-1; v_gene: TRBV6-5; d_gene: -; abundance: -; CDR3aa: CAGGRGNTEAFF; CDR3nt: TGTGCCGGAGGCCGGGGGAACACTGAAGCTTTCTTT
j_gene: TRBJ2-7; v_gene: TRBV27; d_gene: -; abundance: -; CDR3aa: CASSFSEVAEQYF; CDR3nt: TGTGCCAGCAGTTTTTCAGAGGTGGCCGAGCAGTACTTC
j_gene: TRBJ1-4; v_gene: TRBV5-1; d_gene: -; abundance: -; CDR3aa: CASSLGGSYEKLFF; CDR3nt: TGCGCCAGCAGCTTGGGAGGAAGTTATGAAAAACTGTTTTTT
j_gene: TRBJ1-2; v_gene: TRBV12-3/TRBV12-4; d_gene: -; abundance: -; CDR3aa: CASSFRVGYTF; CDR3nt: TGTGCCAGCAGTTTCCGGGTCGGCTACACCTTC
j_gene: TRBJ2-1; v_gene: TRBV4-1; d_gene: TRBD1; abundance: -; CDR3aa: CASSPRDRGLGEQFF; CDR3nt: TGCGCCAGCAGCCCCCGGGACAGGGGACTGGGTGAGCAGTTCTTC
j_gene: TRBJ1-4; v_gene: TRBV4-3; d_gene: -; abundance: -; CDR3aa: CASSLLGATNEKLFF; CDR3nt: TGCGCCAGCAGCCTTCTCGGGGCAACTAATGAAAAACTGTTTTTT
j_gene: TRBJ2-7; v_gene: TRBV20-1; d_gene: TRBD1; abundance: -; CDR3aa: CSATDRGETTYEQYF; CDR3nt: TGCAGTGCTACTGACAGGGGCGAAACGACCTACGAGCAGTACTTC
j_gene: TRBJ2-2; v_gene: TRBV7-9; d_gene: -; abundance: -; CDR3aa: CASSWTNTGELFF; CDR3nt: TGTGCCAGCAGCTGGACGAACACCGGGGAGCTGTTTTTT
j_gene: TRBJ1-5; v_gene: TRBV28; d_gene: -; abundance: -; CDR3aa: CASSFMDRGNQPQHF; CDR3nt: TGTGCCAGCAGTTTCATGGACAGAGGCAATCAGCCCCAGCATTTT
j_gene: TRBJ2-2; v_gene: TRBV30; d_gene: TRBD1; abundance: -; CDR3aa: CALLDRVYTGELFF; CDR3nt: TGTGCCTTATTGGACAGGGTCTACACCGGGGAGCTGTTTTTT
j_gene: TRBJ2-1; v_gene: TRBV11-3; d_gene: -; abundance: -; CDR3aa: CASSPGAQGYNEQFF; CDR3nt: TGTGCCAGCAGCCCGGGTGCGCAGGGCTACAATGAGCAGTTCTTC
j_gene: TRBJ2-3; v_gene: TRBV18; d_gene: TRBD1; abundance: -; CDR3aa: CASSPGTGGASTDTQYF; CDR3nt: TGTGCCAGCTCACCAGGGACAGGGGGCGCATCCACAGATACGCAGTATTTT
j_gene: TRBJ2-5; v_gene: TRBV12-3/TRBV12-4; d_gene: -; abundance: -; CDR3aa: CASSYRASGSQYF; CDR3nt: TGTGCCAGCAGCTACAGGGCCTCCGGCTCCCAGTACTTC
j_gene: TRBJ1-1; v_gene: TRBV14; d_gene: -; abundance: once; CDR3aa: CASSQGGSDRPEAFF; CDR3nt: TGTGCCAGCAGCCAAGGAGGATCCGACCGCCCTGAAGCTTTCTTT
j_gene: TRBJ2-1; v_gene: TRBV7-3; d_gene: -; abundance: -; CDR3aa: CASSSQSYNEQFF; CDR3nt: TGTGCCAGCAGCTCTCAGTCCTACAATGAGCAGTTCTTC
j_gene: TRBJ1-4; v_gene: TRBV5-1; d_gene: -; abundance: -; CDR3aa: CASSLGTANEKLFF; CDR3nt: TGCGCCAGCAGCTTGGGGACAGCTAATGAAAAACTGTTTTTT
j_gene: TRBJ1-6; v_gene: TRBV28; d_gene: -; abundance: once; CDR3aa: CASREDGNFYNSPLHF; CDR3nt: TGTGCCAGCAGAGAGGACGGCAACTTCTATAATTCACCCCTCCACTTT
j_gene: TRBJ1-2; v_gene: TRBV7-9; d_gene: -; abundance: -; CDR3aa: CASSLNRGMNGYTF; CDR3nt: TGTGCCAGCAGCTTAAATCGGGGGATGAATGGCTACACCTTC
j_gene: TRBJ1-2; v_gene: TRBV28; d_gene: -; abundance: -; CDR3aa: CASSLLPTGDNGYTF; CDR3nt: TGTGCCAGCAGTCTACTCCCGACGGGGGACAATGGCTACACCTTC
j_gene: TRBJ2-5; v_gene: TRBV24-1; d_gene: -; abundance: -; CDR3aa: CATSVRGEGETQYF; CDR3nt: TGTGCCACCAGCGTCAGGGGGGAGGGGGAGACCCAGTACTTC
j_gene: TRBJ1-6; v_gene: TRBV30; d_gene: TRBD1; abundance: -; CDR3aa: CAWRTGTAYNSPLHF; CDR3nt: TGTGCCTGGAGGACCGGGACAGCATATAATTCACCCCTCCACTTT
j_gene: TRBJ2-3; v_gene: TRBV27; d_gene: -; abundance: -; CDR3aa: CASSLSSVTDTQYF; CDR3nt: TGTGCCAGCAGTTTATCTTCCGTGACAGATACGCAGTATTTT
j_gene: TRBJ2-1; v_gene: TRBV9; d_gene: -; abundance: -; CDR3aa: CASSVIPTSRSYNEQFF; CDR3nt: TGTGCCAGCAGCGTAATCCCGACTTCGAGGTCCTACAATGAGCAGTTCTTC
j_gene: TRBJ2-3; v_gene: TRBV25-1; d_gene: TRBD2; abundance: -; CDR3aa: CASSPREGRVSTDTQYF; CDR3nt: TGTGCCAGCAGCCCGAGGGAGGGTAGAGTGAGCACAGATACGCAGTATTTT
j_gene: TRBJ1-2; v_gene: TRBV29-1; d_gene: -; abundance: -; CDR3aa: CSALGNGTSFF; CDR3nt: TGCAGCGCGTTGGGTAACGGGACATCCTTCTTC
j_gene: TRBJ2-3; v_gene: TRBV30; d_gene: TRBD2; abundance: -; CDR3aa: CAWRPRGSRWTSGKIGTDTQYF; CDR3nt: TGTGCCTGGAGGCCCCGGGGGAGCCGATGGACTAGCGGGAAAATCGGCACAGATACGCAGTATTTT
j_gene: TRBJ1-2; v_gene: TRBV19; d_gene: -; abundance: -; CDR3aa: CASSAAPALNYGYTF; CDR3nt: TGTGCCAGTAGTGCGGCGCCCGCTCTTAACTATGGCTACACCTTC
j_gene: TRBJ2-2; v_gene: TRBV9; d_gene: -; abundance: -; CDR3aa: CASSPSGPARNTGELFF; CDR3nt: TGTGCCAGCAGTCCGAGCGGGCCCGCTAGGAACACCGGGGAGCTGTTTTTT
j_gene: TRBJ1-4; v_gene: TRBV28; d_gene: -; abundance: once; CDR3aa: CASSLGQGHEKLFF; CDR3nt: TGTGCCAGCAGTTTAGGGCAGGGTCATGAAAAACTGTTTTTT
j_gene: TRBJ1-1; v_gene: TRBV5-5; d_gene: -; abundance: -; CDR3aa: CASSFPLVRTEAFF; CDR3nt: TGTGCCAGCAGCTTTCCCCTGGTAAGGACTGAAGCTTTCTTT
j_gene: TRBJ2-1; v_gene: TRBV11-1; d_gene: -; abundance: few; CDR3aa: CASSDFDTADSNEQFF; CDR3nt: TGTGCCAGCAGCGATTTCGACACAGCCGATTCCAATGAGCAGTTCTTC
j_gene: TRBJ2-2; v_gene: TRBV25-1; d_gene: -; abundance: -; CDR3aa: CASRNTKAGELFF; CDR3nt: TGTGCCAGCAGGAACACTAAGGCCGGGGAGCTGTTTTTT
j_gene: TRBJ1-2; v_gene: TRBV6-1; d_gene: TRBD1; abundance: -; CDR3aa: CASSEEGGASYGYTF; CDR3nt: TGTGCCAGCAGTGAAGAAGGGGGCGCAAGCTATGGCTACACCTTC
j_gene: TRBJ2-6; v_gene: TRBV7-9; d_gene: -; abundance: -; CDR3aa: CAETLRGQGANVLTF; CDR3nt: TGTGCCGAAACACTCCGGGGCCAGGGGGCCAACGTCCTGACTTTC
j_gene: TRBJ1-2; v_gene: TRBV4-1; d_gene: -; abundance: -; CDR3aa: CASSQDGGVYGYTF; CDR3nt: TGCGCCAGCAGCCAAGACGGCGGGGTCTATGGCTACACCTTC
j_gene: TRBJ2-3; v_gene: TRBV27; d_gene: -; abundance: -; CDR3aa: CASRRLERAIRAADTQYF; CDR3nt: TGTGCCAGCAGGCGACTGGAGAGGGCAATCAGGGCGGCAGATACGCAGTATTTT
j_gene: TRBJ2-7; v_gene: TRBV25-1; d_gene: TRBD1; abundance: -; CDR3aa: CASRETGTGAYEQYF; CDR3nt: TGTGCCAGCAGAGAAACCGGGACAGGGGCCTACGAGCAGTACTTC
j_gene: TRBJ1-5; v_gene: TRBV12-3/TRBV12-4; d_gene: -; abundance: -; CDR3aa: CASSRGGNQPQHF; CDR3nt: TGTGCCAGCAGTCGGGGTGGGAATCAGCCCCAGCATTTT
j_gene: TRBJ2-5; v_gene: TRBV12-3/TRBV12-4; d_gene: -; abundance: -; CDR3aa: CASSWDYQETQYF; CDR3nt: TGTGCCAGCAGTTGGGACTACCAAGAGACCCAGTACTTC
j_gene: TRBJ2-2; v_gene: TRBV5-8; d_gene: -; abundance: -; CDR3aa: CASSLKGGTNTGELFF; CDR3nt: TGTGCCAGCAGCTTGAAAGGAGGAACGAACACCGGGGAGCTGTTTTTT
j_gene: TRBJ1-1; v_gene: TRBV5-1; d_gene: TRBD1; abundance: -; CDR3aa: CASGQGGAENTEAFF; CDR3nt: TGCGCCAGCGGACAGGGGGGAGCGGAGAACACTGAAGCTTTCTTT
j_gene: TRBJ2-1; v_gene: TRBV19; d_gene: TRBD2; abundance: -; CDR3aa: CASINLAGGPFEQFF; CDR3nt: TGTGCCAGTATTAATCTAGCGGGGGGGCCTTTCGAGCAGTTCTTC
j_gene: TRBJ2-5; v_gene: TRBV9; d_gene: -; abundance: once; CDR3aa: CASSVGGQETQYF; CDR3nt: TGTGCCAGCAGCGTAGGGGGACAAGAGACCCAGTACTTC
j_gene: TRBJ1-5; v_gene: TRBV18; d_gene: -; abundance: -; CDR3aa: CASSPRRGSISPQHF; CDR3nt: TGTGCCAGCTCACCCCGAAGGGGTTCAATCAGCCCCCAGCATTTT
j_gene: TRBJ2-1; v_gene: TRBV4-2; d_gene: TRBD2; abundance: -; CDR3aa: CASSTIAGRSYNEQFF; CDR3nt: TGTGCCAGCAGCACCATAGCGGGCCGCTCCTACAATGAGCAGTTCTTC